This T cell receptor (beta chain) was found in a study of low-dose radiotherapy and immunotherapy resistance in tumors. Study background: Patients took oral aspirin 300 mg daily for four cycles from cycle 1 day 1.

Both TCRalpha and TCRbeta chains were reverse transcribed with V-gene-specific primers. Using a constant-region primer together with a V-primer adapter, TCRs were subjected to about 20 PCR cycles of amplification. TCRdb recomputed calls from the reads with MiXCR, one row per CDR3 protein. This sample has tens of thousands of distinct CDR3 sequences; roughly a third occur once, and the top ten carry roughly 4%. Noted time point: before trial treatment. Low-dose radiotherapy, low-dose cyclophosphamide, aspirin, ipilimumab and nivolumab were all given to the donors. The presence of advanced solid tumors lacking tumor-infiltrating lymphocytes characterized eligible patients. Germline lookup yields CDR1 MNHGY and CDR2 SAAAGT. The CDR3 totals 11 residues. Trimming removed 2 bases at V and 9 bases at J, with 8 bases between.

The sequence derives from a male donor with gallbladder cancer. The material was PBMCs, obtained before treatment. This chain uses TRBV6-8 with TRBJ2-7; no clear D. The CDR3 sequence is CASSYKQVQYF. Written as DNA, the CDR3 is TGTGCCAGCAGTTACAAGCAGGTGCAGTACTTC.